A selection of T cell receptor beta chains follows, all from one sample in a study of PD-L1 blockade in urothelial cancer. Only in-frame clones appear in the TCRdb table, and some are missing; sequencing was by immunoSEQ multiplex PCR. This sample has 35,000 to 45,000 clones, with 70% to 90% found just once. The sequences come from PBMCs, collected around atezolizumab (anti-PD-L1) treatment. The receptors shown here come from a man aged 65 to 79 with urothelial cancer. Both conserved end residues are part of each CDR3. The D gene is left open where the match is weak. Rows give clone size only sometimes, using once, few, many, or a class for an expanded clone.

J gene: TRBJ1-1; D gene: .; V gene: TRBV15; clone size: .; CDR3 protein: CATSTLQVNTEAFF; CDR3 DNA: TGTGCCACCAGCACACTACAGGTGAACACTGAAGCTTTCTTT
J gene: TRBJ2-7; D gene: .; V gene: TRBV25-1; clone size: .; CDR3 protein: CASSEPSGLGEQYF; CDR3 DNA: TGTGCCAGCAGTGAACCCTCGGGGTTAGGCGAGCAGTACTTC
J gene: TRBJ2-1; D gene: TRBD2; V gene: TRBV25-1; clone size: .; CDR3 protein: CASSRGTSGMAYNEQFF; CDR3 DNA: TGTGCCAGCAGTCGTGGGACTAGCGGGATGGCCTACAATGAGCAGTTCTTC
J gene: TRBJ1-2; D gene: TRBD1; V gene: TRBV2; clone size: .; CDR3 protein: CASRDRDRVGYGYTF; CDR3 DNA: TGTGCCAGCAGGGACCGGGACAGGGTGGGTTATGGCTACACCTTC
J gene: TRBJ2-1; D gene: TRBD2; V gene: TRBV18; clone size: .; CDR3 protein: CASSLGLAGGRRNEQFF; CDR3 DNA: TGTGCCAGCTCACTAGGACTAGCGGGAGGGAGGCGCAATGAGCAGTTCTTC
J gene: TRBJ2-3; D gene: .; V gene: TRBV10-3; clone size: .; CDR3 protein: CAISPSGIASTDTQYF; CDR3 DNA: TGTGCCATCAGTCCCTCCGGGATCGCTAGTACAGATACGCAGTATTTT
J gene: TRBJ2-7; D gene: .; V gene: TRBV27; clone size: .; CDR3 protein: CASSFGDTAYEQYF; CDR3 DNA: TGTGCCAGCAGCTTCGGGGACACCGCCTACGAGCAGTACTTC
J gene: TRBJ2-7; D gene: .; V gene: TRBV5-6; clone size: few; CDR3 protein: CASSSAGSEQYF; CDR3 DNA: TGTGCCAGCAGCTCCGCGGGAAGCGAGCAGTACTTC
J gene: TRBJ1-1; D gene: .; V gene: TRBV18; clone size: .; CDR3 protein: CASSASGNTEAFF; CDR3 DNA: TGTGCCAGCTCAGCCTCAGGGAACACTGAAGCTTTCTTT
J gene: TRBJ1-2; D gene: .; V gene: TRBV7-2; clone size: .; CDR3 protein: CASSSQVYGYTF; CDR3 DNA: TGTGCCAGCAGCTCACAAGTCTATGGCTACACCTTC
J gene: TRBJ2-7; D gene: .; V gene: TRBV5-1; clone size: .; CDR3 protein: CASSYSSLQGTTYEQYF; CDR3 DNA: TGCGCCAGCAGCTACTCATCATTACAGGGAACTACCTACGAGCAGTACTTC
J gene: TRBJ2-7; D gene: TRBD2; V gene: TRBV4-2; clone size: .; CDR3 protein: CASSQDLPGGLYEQYF; CDR3 DNA: TGTGCCAGCAGCCAAGATCTTCCGGGAGGACTCTACGAGCAGTACTTC
J gene: TRBJ2-1; D gene: TRBD2; V gene: TRBV6-1; clone size: once; CDR3 protein: CASSGSGRDYNEQFF; CDR3 DNA: TGTGCCAGCAGTGGTAGCGGGAGGGACTACAATGAGCAGTTCTTC
J gene: TRBJ2-5; D gene: TRBD1; V gene: TRBV10-1; clone size: .; CDR3 protein: CASSESGQGRTQYF; CDR3 DNA: TGCGCCAGCAGTGAGTCGGGACAGGGACGGACCCAGTACTTC
J gene: TRBJ2-5; D gene: TRBD1; V gene: TRBV5-4; clone size: .; CDR3 protein: CASSAGTGVEETQYF; CDR3 DNA: TGTGCCAGCAGCGCCGGGACAGGGGTTGAGGAGACCCAGTACTTC
J gene: TRBJ2-1; D gene: .; V gene: TRBV11-2; clone size: .; CDR3 protein: CASSLAGISYNEQFF; CDR3 DNA: TGTGCCAGCAGCTTAGCGGGAATTTCCTACAATGAGCAGTTCTTC
J gene: TRBJ2-3; D gene: TRBD1; V gene: TRBV18; clone size: .; CDR3 protein: CASSLNTLGQLITDTQYF; CDR3 DNA: TGTGCCAGCTCCCTTAACACCCTGGGACAGCTAATCACAGATACGCAGTATTTT
J gene: TRBJ2-3; D gene: TRBD2; V gene: TRBV5-6; clone size: .; CDR3 protein: CASSLLAGVADTQYF; CDR3 DNA: TGTGCCAGCAGCTTATTAGCGGGGGTAGCAGATACGCAGTATTTT
J gene: TRBJ2-7; D gene: TRBD1; V gene: TRBV5-1; clone size: once; CDR3 protein: CASHTRAGGYEQYF; CDR3 DNA: TGCGCCAGTCACACTCGGGCAGGGGGCTACGAGCAGTACTTC
J gene: TRBJ1-4; D gene: TRBD1; V gene: TRBV6-1; clone size: .; CDR3 protein: CASRDRERNEKLFF; CDR3 DNA: TGTGCCAGCCGGGACAGGGAACGTAATGAAAAACTGTTTTTT
J gene: TRBJ1-4; D gene: TRBD1; V gene: TRBV28; clone size: .; CDR3 protein: CASSSAPGGLNEKLFF; CDR3 DNA: TGTGCCAGCAGTTCAGCCCCAGGGGGCCTAAATGAAAAACTGTTTTTT
J gene: TRBJ2-1; D gene: TRBD1; V gene: TRBV5-1; clone size: .; CDR3 protein: CASSATDRGRGEFF; CDR3 DNA: TGCGCCAGCAGCGCCACTGACAGGGGCAGAGGGGAGTTCTTC
J gene: TRBJ2-1; D gene: .; V gene: TRBV19; clone size: .; CDR3 protein: CASGLRYNEQFF; CDR3 DNA: TGTGCCAGTGGACTACGATACAATGAGCAGTTCTTC
J gene: TRBJ2-2; D gene: TRBD2; V gene: TRBV19; clone size: .; CDR3 protein: CASSMSLAGGPGELFF; CDR3 DNA: TGTGCCAGTAGTATGTCCCTAGCGGGAGGCCCCGGGGAGCTGTTTTTT
J gene: TRBJ2-5; D gene: TRBD2; V gene: TRBV5-1; clone size: .; CDR3 protein: CASSPRSSGRQETQYF; CDR3 DNA: TGCGCCAGCAGCCCCCGATCTAGCGGCAGACAAGAGACCCAGTACTTC
J gene: TRBJ2-7; D gene: .; V gene: TRBV7-2; clone size: .; CDR3 protein: CASSPGTHYEQYF; CDR3 DNA: TGTGCCAGCAGCCCCGGGACACATTACGAGCAGTACTTC
J gene: TRBJ2-1; D gene: TRBD2; V gene: TRBV15; clone size: .; CDR3 protein: CATSSPPFSGGGGFF; CDR3 DNA: TGTGCCACCAGCAGCCCACCCTTTAGCGGGGGTGGAGGGTTCTTC
J gene: TRBJ1-1; D gene: .; V gene: TRBV2; clone size: .; CDR3 protein: CASSEVRGTEAFF; CDR3 DNA: TGTGCCAGCAGTGAGGTCCGGGGCACTGAAGCTTTCTTT
J gene: TRBJ2-7; D gene: .; V gene: TRBV7-2; clone size: .; CDR3 protein: CASSLASSYEQYF; CDR3 DNA: TGTGCCAGCAGCCTAGCGAGCTCCTACGAGCAGTACTTC
J gene: TRBJ1-2; D gene: TRBD1; V gene: TRBV19; clone size: .; CDR3 protein: CASSIRRTGGGYTF; CDR3 DNA: TGTGCCAGTAGTATACGCCGAACAGGGGGTGGCTACACCTTC
J gene: TRBJ2-6; D gene: TRBD1; V gene: TRBV5-1; clone size: few; CDR3 protein: CASSTGQVFSGANVLTF; CDR3 DNA: TGCGCCAGCAGCACCGGACAGGTTTTCTCTGGGGCCAACGTCCTGACTTTC
J gene: TRBJ2-5; D gene: .; V gene: TRBV11-2; clone size: .; CDR3 protein: CASSLSRETQYF; CDR3 DNA: TGTGCCAGCAGCTTATCCCGGGAGACCCAGTACTTC
J gene: TRBJ1-5; D gene: TRBD1; V gene: TRBV10-3; clone size: .; CDR3 protein: CAISQGDATNQPQHF; CDR3 DNA: TGTGCCATCAGCCAGGGGGACGCTACAAATCAGCCCCAGCATTTT
J gene: TRBJ2-3; D gene: .; V gene: TRBV9; clone size: once; CDR3 protein: CASSVAAYHTDTQYF; CDR3 DNA: TGTGCCAGCAGCGTCGCAGCGTATCACACAGATACGCAGTATTTT
J gene: TRBJ2-2; D gene: TRBD2; V gene: TRBV10-3; clone size: .; CDR3 protein: CATETSEGNTGELFF; CDR3 DNA: TGTGCCACCGAGACTAGCGAGGGGAACACCGGGGAGCTGTTTTTT
J gene: TRBJ2-7; D gene: .; V gene: TRBV7-2; clone size: .; CDR3 protein: CASSTWGLGGDEQYF; CDR3 DNA: TGTGCCAGCAGCACCTGGGGACTGGGGGGTGACGAGCAGTACTTC
J gene: TRBJ2-3; D gene: .; V gene: TRBV7-2; clone size: .; CDR3 protein: CASSSSTDTQYF; CDR3 DNA: TGTGCCAGCAGCTCAAGCACAGATACGCAGTATTTT
J gene: TRBJ2-3; D gene: .; V gene: TRBV10-1; clone size: .; CDR3 protein: CASSESGAGSSTDTQYF; CDR3 DNA: TGCGCCAGCAGTGAGTCAGGGGCAGGCTCTAGCACAGATACGCAGTATTTT
J gene: TRBJ2-2; D gene: .; V gene: TRBV7-2; clone size: .; CDR3 protein: CASSLALANTGELFF; CDR3 DNA: TGTGCCAGCAGCTTAGCACTAGCGAACACCGGGGAGCTGTTTTTT
J gene: TRBJ1-5; D gene: .; V gene: TRBV6-5; clone size: .; CDR3 protein: CVSSYSRDTNQPQHF; CDR3 DNA: TGTGTCAGCAGTTACTCCAGGGACACCAATCAGCCCCAGCATTTT
J gene: TRBJ2-1; D gene: .; V gene: TRBV28; clone size: once; CDR3 protein: CASSYGSSYNEQFF; CDR3 DNA: TGTGCCAGCAGTTACGGGAGCTCCTACAATGAGCAGTTCTTC
J gene: TRBJ2-1; D gene: TRBD2; V gene: TRBV18; clone size: .; CDR3 protein: CASSLSSGANGNEQFF; CDR3 DNA: TGTGCCAGCTCACTTTCTAGCGGAGCGAACGGCAATGAGCAGTTCTTC
J gene: TRBJ2-5; D gene: .; V gene: TRBV27; clone size: .; CDR3 protein: CASSQRIRGGTQYF; CDR3 DNA: TGTGCCAGCAGTCAGCGGATCCGAGGGGGGACCCAGTACTTC
J gene: TRBJ2-7; D gene: .; V gene: TRBV18; clone size: .; CDR3 protein: CASSPTGGDSYEQYF; CDR3 DNA: TGTGCCAGCTCACCCACGGGCGGGGACTCCTACGAGCAGTACTTC
J gene: TRBJ2-5; D gene: .; V gene: TRBV4-1; clone size: .; CDR3 protein: CASSQVIRVETQYF; CDR3 DNA: TGCGCCAGCAGCCAAGTGATCAGGGTTGAGACCCAGTACTTC
J gene: TRBJ2-1; D gene: TRBD2; V gene: TRBV9; clone size: .; CDR3 protein: CASSVEGWGGTIYNEQFF; CDR3 DNA: TGTGCCAGCAGCGTAGAAGGCTGGGGCGGGACTATCTACAATGAGCAGTTCTTC
J gene: TRBJ1-1; D gene: .; V gene: TRBV5-1; clone size: .; CDR3 protein: CASSLGHRTNTEAFF; CDR3 DNA: TGCGCCAGCAGCTTGGGCCACAGGACGAACACTGAAGCTTTCTTT